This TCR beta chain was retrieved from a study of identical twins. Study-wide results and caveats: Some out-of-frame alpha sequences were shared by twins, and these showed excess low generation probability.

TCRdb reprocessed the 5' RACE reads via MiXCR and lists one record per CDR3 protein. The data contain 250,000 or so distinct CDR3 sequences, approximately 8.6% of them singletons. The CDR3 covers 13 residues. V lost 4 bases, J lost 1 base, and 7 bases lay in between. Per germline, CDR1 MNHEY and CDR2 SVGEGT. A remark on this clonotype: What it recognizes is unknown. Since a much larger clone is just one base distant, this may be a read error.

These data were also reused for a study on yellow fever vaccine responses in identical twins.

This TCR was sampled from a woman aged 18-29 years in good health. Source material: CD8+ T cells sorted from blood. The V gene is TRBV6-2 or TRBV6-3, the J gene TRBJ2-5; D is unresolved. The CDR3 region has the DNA TGTGCCAGCAGTTCTAGATTCCAAGAGACCCAGTACTTC. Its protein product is CASSSRFQETQYF.